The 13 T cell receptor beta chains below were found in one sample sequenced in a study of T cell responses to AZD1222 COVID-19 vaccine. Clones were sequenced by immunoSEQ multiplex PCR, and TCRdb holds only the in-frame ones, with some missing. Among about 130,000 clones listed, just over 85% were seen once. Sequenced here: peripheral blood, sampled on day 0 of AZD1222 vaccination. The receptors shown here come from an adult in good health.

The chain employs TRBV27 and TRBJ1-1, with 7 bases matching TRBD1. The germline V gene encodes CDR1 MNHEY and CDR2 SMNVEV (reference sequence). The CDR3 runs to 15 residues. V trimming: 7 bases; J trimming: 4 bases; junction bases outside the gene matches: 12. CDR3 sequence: CASTLRQGTGTEAFF. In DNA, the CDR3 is TGTGCCAGCACCCTCAGACAGGGAACGGGCACTGAAGCTTTCTTT.

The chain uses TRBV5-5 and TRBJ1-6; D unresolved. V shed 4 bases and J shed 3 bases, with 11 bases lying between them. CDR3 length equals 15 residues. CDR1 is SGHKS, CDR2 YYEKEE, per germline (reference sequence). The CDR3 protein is CASSPQLNYNSPLHF. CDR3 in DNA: TGTGCCAGCAGCCCCCAGCTAAACTATAATTCACCCCTCCACTTT.

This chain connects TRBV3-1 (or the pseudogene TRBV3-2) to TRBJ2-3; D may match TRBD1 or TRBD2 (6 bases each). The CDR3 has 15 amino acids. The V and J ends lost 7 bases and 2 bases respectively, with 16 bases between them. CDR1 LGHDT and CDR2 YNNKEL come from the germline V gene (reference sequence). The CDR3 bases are TGTGCCAGCAACAATTGGGGGGCTAACACAGATACGCAGTATTTT. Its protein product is CASNNWGANTDTQYF.

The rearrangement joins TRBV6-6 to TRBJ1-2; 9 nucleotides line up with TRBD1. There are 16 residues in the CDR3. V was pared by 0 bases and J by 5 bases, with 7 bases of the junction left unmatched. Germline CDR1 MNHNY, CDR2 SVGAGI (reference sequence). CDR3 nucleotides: TGTGCCAGCAGTTACTCCCGGGACAGGGTGTGGTATGGCTACACCTTC. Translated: CASSYSRDRVWYGYTF.

CDR3 sequence: CASSELTVNEQFF. The DNA for the CDR3 is TGCGCCAGCAGTGAATTGACAGTCAATGAGCAGTTCTTC. J is TRBJ2-1 and V is TRBV10-2, with a weak D call TRBD1 (5 bases). The germline V gene has CDR1 WSHSY and CDR2 SAAADI. There are 13 residues in the CDR3. Between the trimmed V and J ends, which lost 3 bases and 6 bases, there was a span of 9 bases.

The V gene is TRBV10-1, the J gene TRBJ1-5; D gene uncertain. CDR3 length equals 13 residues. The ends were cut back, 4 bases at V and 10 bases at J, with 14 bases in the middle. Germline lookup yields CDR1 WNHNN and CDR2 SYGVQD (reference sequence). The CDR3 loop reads CASSAVVSSPQHF. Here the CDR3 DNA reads TGCGCCAGCAGTGCGGTTGTTTCAAGCCCCCAGCATTTT.

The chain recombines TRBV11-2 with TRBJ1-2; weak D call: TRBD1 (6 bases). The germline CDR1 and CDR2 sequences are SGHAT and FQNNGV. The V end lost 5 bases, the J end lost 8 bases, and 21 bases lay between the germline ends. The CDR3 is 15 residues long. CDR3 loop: CASSPTSSGQLGYTF. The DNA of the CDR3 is TGTGCCAGCAGCCCCACCTCGAGTGGACAGTTGGGCTACACCTTC.

The CDR3 here is CASSPIRQGANTGELFF. The CDR3 nucleotides are TGTGCCAGCTCACCGATCCGACAGGGGGCGAACACCGGGGAGCTGTTTTTT. The rearrangement links TRBV18 to TRBJ2-2; 9 bases map to TRBD1. The CDR3 spans 17 residues. Germline V gene data show CDR1 as KGHSH and CDR2 as LQKENI. The V segment lost 3 bases and the J segment 0 bases; nucleotides outside the gene matches: 5.

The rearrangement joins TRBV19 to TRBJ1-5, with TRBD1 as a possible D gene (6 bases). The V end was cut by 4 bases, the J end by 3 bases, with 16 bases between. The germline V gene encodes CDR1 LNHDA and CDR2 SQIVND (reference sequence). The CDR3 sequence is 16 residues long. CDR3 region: CASSKDRGGHNQPQHF. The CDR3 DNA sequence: TGTGCCAGTAGTAAAGATAGAGGGGGGCACAATCAGCCCCAGCATTTT.

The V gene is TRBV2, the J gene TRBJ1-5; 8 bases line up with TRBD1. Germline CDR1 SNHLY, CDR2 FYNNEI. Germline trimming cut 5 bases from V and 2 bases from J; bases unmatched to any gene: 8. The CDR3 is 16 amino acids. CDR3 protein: CASSSLGQVGNQPQHF. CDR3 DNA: TGTGCCAGCAGTTCACTGGGACAGGTGGGCAATCAGCCCCAGCATTTT.

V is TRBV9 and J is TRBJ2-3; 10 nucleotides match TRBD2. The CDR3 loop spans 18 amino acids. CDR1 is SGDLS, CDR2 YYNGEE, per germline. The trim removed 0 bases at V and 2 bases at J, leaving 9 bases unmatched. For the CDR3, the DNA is TGTGCCAGCAGCGTAGTGTCTTCGAGCGGGGGGGTCACAGATACGCAGTATTTT. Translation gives CASSVVSSSGGVTDTQYF.

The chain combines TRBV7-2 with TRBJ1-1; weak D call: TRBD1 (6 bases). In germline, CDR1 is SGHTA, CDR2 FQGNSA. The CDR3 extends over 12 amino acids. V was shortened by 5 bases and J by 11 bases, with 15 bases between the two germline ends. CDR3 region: CASSKGAGVAFF. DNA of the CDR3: TGTGCCAGCAGCAAGGGTGCAGGGGTGGCTTTCTTT.

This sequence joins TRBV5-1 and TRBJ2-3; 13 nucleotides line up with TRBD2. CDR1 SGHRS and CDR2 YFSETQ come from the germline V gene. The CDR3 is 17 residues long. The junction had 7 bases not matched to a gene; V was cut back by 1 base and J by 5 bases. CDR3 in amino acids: CASSLPTSGGALDTQYF. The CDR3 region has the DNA TGCGCCAGCAGCTTGCCTACTAGCGGGGGGGCCTTAGATACGCAGTATTTT. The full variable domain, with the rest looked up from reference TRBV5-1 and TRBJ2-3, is KAGVTQTPRYLIKTRGQQVTLSCSPISGHRSVSWYQQTPGQGLQFLFEYFSETQRNKGNFPGRFSGRQFSNSRSEMNVSTLELGDSALYLCASSLPTSGGALDTQYFGPGTRLTVL.